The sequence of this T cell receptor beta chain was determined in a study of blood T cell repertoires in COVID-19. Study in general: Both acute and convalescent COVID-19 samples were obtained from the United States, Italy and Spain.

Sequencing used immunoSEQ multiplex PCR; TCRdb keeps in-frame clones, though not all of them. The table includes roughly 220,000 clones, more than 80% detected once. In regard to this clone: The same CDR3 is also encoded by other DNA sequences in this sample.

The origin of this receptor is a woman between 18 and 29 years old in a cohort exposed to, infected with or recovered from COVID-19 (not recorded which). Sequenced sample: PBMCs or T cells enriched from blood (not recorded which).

The CDR3 DNA is TGTGCCAGCTCACCAGGAGGGAACACTGAAGCTTTCTTT. This gives the protein CASSPGGNTEAFF. V usage is TRBV18 and J usage is TRBJ1-1; no firm D call. The CDR3 runs to 13 residues. Germline CDR1 is KGHSH and CDR2 is LQKENI. The germline V and J ends were trimmed by 2 bases and 1 base, with 5 bases remaining between them. Based on the CDR3 plus reference TRBV18 and TRBJ1-1, the full variable domain is NAGVMQNPRHLVRRRGQEARLRCSPMKGHSHVYWYRQLPEEGLKFMVYLQKENIIDESGMPKERFSAEFPKEGPSILRIQQVVRGDSAAYFCASSPGGNTEAFFGQGTRLTVV.